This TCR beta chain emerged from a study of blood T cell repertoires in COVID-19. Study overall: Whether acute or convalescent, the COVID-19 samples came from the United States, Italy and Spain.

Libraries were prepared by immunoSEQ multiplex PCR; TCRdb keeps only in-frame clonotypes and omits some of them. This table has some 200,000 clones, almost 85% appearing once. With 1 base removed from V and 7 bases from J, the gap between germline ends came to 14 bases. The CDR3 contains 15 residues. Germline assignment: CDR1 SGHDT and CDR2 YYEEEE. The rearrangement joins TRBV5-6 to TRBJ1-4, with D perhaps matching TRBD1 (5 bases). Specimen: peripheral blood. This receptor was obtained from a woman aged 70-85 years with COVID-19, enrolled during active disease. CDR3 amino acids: CASSLFRGEGEKLFF. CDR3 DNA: TGTGCCAGCAGCTTGTTTCGAGGGGAGGGTGAAAAACTGTTTTTT.